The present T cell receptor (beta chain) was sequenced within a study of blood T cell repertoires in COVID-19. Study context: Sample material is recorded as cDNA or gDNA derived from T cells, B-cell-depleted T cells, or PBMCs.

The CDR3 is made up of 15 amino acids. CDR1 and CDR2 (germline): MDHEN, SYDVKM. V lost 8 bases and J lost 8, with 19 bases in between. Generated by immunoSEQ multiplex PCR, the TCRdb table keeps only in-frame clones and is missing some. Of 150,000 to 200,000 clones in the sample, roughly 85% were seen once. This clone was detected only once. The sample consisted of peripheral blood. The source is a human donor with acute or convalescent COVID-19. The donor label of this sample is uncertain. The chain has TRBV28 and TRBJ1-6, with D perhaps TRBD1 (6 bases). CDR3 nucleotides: TGTGCCAGCCAACGGTCGGCAGGGGAGCATTCACCCCTCCACTTT. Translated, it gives CASQRSAGEHSPLHF.